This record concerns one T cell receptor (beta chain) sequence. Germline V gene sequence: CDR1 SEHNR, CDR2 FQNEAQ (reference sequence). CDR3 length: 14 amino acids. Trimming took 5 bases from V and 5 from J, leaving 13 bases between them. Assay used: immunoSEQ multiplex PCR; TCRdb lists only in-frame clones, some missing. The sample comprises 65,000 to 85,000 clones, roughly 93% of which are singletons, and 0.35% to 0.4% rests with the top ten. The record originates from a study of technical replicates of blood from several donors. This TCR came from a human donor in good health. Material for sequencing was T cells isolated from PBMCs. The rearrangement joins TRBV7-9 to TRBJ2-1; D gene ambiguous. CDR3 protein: CASSAPGLNNEQFF. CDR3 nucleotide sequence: TGTGCCAGCAGCGCACCGGGTCTAAACAATGAGCAGTTCTTC.